This TCR beta chain derives from a study of chemoradiotherapy in HPV16-positive cancers. CDR3 size: 15 residues. Germline lookup yields CDR1 SGDLS and CDR2 YYNGEE. V shed 3 bases and J shed 8 bases, with 15 bases lying between them. This clone was counted a single time. This table comes from immunoSEQ multiplex PCR, and its TCRdb copy is limited to in-frame clones, with some not included. Here the sample spans fewer than 25,000 clones, around 90% being singletons. This receptor was identified in a human donor with HPV-associated anogenital cancer. The sequencing used blood, collected from a patient who underwent chemoradiotherapy. The chain uses TRBV9 and TRBJ1-6, with D maybe TRBD1 (6 bases). In DNA form, the CDR3 reads TGTGCCAGCAGCGAGGGCCTCAGGGGTCATTCACCCCTCCACTTT. Protein sequence: CASSEGLRGHSPLHF.